In its sample, the clone carrying this TCR beta chain was seen a few times. Its antigen is undetermined. These data come from a study of beta chain features in type 1 diabetes. On the study more broadly: Similarity in age, gender and cell yields was seen between patients and healthy donors.

Purities in excess of 95% were seen in all sorted populations. V gave up 1 base and J gave up 4 bases, with 8 bases separating them. The CDR3 is 14 amino acids. Per germline, CDR1 LNHDA and CDR2 SQIVND (reference sequence). The study's findings and limits: Patients and controls would share equally any PCR tilt toward shorter templates. Patients with Type 1 diabetes showed moderately but significantly shorter TCRB CDR3s in all four CD4+ subsets.

As every portion of the isolated RNA was reverse transcribed, the sequencing read expressed TCRB transcripts. Here immunoSEQ multiplex PCR was the method, and the copy in TCRdb shows in-frame clones only, minus some. The data show 240,000 or so clones, roughly 22% seen once. The sequenced sample consisted of naive CD4+ T cells from blood. This sequence originates from a woman aged 40 to 55 with type 1 diabetes. The chain employs TRBV19 and TRBJ1-5; D is unresolved. The CDR3 DNA reads TGTGCCAGTAGTATAGTGGCCGCTAATCAGCCCCAGCATTTT. It specifies CASSIVAANQPQHF. Based on the CDR3 plus reference TRBV19 and TRBJ1-5, the full variable domain is DGGITQSPKYLFRKEGQNVTLSCEQNLNHDAMYWYRQDPGQGLRLIYYSQIVNDFQKGDIAEGYSVSREKKESFPLTVTSAQKNPTAFYLCASSIVAANQPQHFGDGTRLSIL.